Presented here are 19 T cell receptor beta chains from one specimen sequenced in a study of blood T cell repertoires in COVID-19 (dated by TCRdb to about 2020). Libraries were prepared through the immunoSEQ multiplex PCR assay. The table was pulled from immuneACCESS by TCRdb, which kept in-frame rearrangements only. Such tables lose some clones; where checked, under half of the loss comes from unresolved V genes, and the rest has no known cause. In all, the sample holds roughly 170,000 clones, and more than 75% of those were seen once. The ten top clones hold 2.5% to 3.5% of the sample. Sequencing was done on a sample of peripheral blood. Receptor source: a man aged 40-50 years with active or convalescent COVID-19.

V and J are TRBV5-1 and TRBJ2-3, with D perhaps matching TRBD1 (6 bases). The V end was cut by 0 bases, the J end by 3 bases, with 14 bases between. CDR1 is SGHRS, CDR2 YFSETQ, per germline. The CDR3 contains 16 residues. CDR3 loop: CASSLAGQRETDTQYF. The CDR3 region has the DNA TGCGCCAGCAGCTTGGCCGGACAGAGGGAGACAGATACGCAGTATTTT.

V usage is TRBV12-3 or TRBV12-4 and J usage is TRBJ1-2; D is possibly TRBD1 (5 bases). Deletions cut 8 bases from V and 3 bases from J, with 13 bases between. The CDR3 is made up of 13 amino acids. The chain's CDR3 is CASRTGFHYGYTF. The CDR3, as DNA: TGTGCCAGCCGAACAGGTTTTCACTATGGCTACACCTTC.

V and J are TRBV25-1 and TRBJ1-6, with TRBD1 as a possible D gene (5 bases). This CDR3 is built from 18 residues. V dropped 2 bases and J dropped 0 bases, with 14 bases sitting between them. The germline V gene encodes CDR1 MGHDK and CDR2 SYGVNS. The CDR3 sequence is CASSEMVQGSSYNSPLHF. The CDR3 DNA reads TGTGCCAGCAGTGAAATGGTCCAGGGAAGCTCCTATAATTCACCCCTCCACTTT.

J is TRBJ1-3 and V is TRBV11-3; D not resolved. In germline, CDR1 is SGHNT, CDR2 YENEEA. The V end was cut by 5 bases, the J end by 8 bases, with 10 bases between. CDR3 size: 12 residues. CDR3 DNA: TGTGCCAGCAGCCTAATTGAGGACACCATATATTTT. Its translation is CASSLIEDTIYF.

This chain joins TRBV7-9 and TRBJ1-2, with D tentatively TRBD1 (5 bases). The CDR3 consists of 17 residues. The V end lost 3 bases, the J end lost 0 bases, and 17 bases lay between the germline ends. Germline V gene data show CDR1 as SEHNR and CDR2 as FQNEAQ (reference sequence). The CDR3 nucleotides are TGTGCCAGCAGCTTGGTTAGAGGTACAGGAGCTAACTATGGCTACACCTTC. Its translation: CASSLVRGTGANYGYTF.

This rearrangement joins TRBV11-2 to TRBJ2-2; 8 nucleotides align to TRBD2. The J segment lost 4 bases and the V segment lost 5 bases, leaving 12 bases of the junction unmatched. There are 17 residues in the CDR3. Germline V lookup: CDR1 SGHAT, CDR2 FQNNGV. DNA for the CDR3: TGTGCCAGCAGCCTCCAATCGACTAGCGTGGGCACCGGGGAGCTGTTTTTT. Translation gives CASSLQSTSVGTGELFF.

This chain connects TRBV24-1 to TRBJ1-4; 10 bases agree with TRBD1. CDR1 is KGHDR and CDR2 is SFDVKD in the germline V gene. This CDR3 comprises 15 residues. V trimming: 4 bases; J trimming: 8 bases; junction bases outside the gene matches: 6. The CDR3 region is CATSDRTGGSEKLFF. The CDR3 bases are TGTGCCACCAGTGACCGGACAGGGGGTAGCGAAAAACTGTTTTTT.

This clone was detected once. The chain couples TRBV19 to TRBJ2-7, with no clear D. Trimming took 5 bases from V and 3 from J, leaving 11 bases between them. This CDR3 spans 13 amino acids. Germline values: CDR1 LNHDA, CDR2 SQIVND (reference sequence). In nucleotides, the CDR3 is TGTGCCAGTAGTGGGCGTTCGGACTACGAGCAGTACTTC. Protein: CASSGRSDYEQYF.

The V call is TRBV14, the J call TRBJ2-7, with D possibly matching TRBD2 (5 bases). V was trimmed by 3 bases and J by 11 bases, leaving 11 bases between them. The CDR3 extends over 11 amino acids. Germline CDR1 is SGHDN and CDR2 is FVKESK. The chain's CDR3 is CASSHGKREYF. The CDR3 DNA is TGTGCCAGCAGCCACGGGAAAAGGGAGTACTTC.

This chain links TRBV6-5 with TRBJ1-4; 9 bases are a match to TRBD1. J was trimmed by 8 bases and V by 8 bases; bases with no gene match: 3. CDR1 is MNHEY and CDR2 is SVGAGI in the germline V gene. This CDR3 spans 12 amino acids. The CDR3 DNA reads TGTGCCAGCCGGGACAGGGACGAAAAACTGTTTTTT. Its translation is CASRDRDEKLFF.

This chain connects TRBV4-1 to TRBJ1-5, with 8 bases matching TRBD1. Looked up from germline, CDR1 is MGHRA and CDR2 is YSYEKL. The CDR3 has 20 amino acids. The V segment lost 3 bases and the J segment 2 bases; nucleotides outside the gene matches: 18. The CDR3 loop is CASSHRLIYRGGDGNQPQHF. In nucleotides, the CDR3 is TGCGCCAGCAGCCACCGCCTTATTTACAGGGGGGGCGATGGCAATCAGCCCCAGCATTTT.

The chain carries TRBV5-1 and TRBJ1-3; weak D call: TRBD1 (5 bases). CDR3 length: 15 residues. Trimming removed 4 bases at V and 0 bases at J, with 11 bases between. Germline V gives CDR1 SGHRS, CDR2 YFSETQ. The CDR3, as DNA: TGCGCCAGCAGCCCTAGGGGAACCTCTGGAAACACCATATATTTT. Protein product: CASSPRGTSGNTIYF.

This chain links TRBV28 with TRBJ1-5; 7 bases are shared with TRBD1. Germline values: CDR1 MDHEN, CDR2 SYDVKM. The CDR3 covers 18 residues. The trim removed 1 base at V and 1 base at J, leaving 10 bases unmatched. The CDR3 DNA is TGTGCCAGCAGTTTATCCGGGACAGCAGGCCCCAGCAATCAGCCCCAGCATTTT. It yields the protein CASSLSGTAGPSNQPQHF.

The CDR3: CSASLGNPRGFF. The CDR3 DNA is TGCAGTGCTAGTTTGGGGAACCCCCGGGGATTCTTT. The chain has TRBV20-1 and TRBJ1-1; no definite D call. The V end was cut by 3 bases, the J end by 14 bases, with 19 bases between. The CDR3 sequence is 12 residues long. Germline-derived CDR1 and CDR2 are DFQATT and SNEGSKA (reference sequence).

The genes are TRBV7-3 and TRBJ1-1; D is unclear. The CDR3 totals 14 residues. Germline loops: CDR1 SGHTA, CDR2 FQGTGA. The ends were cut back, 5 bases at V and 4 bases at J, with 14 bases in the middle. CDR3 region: CASSKTGVGTEAFF. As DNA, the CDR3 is TGTGCCAGCAGCAAGACGGGAGTCGGCACTGAAGCTTTCTTT. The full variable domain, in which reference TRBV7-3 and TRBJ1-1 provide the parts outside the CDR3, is GAGVSQTPSNKVTEKGKYVELRCDPISGHTALYWYRQSLGQGPEFLIYFQGTGAADDSGLPNDRFFAVRPEGSVSTLKIQRTERGDSAVYLCASSKTGVGTEAFFGQGTRLTVV.

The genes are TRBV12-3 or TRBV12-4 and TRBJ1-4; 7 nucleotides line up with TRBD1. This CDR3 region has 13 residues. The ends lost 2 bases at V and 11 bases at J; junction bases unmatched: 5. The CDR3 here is CASSLQGVGKLFF. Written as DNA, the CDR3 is TGTGCCAGCAGTTTACAGGGGGTCGGGAAACTGTTTTTT.

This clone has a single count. This CDR3 reads CASSLAYQETQYF. In nucleotides, the CDR3 is TGTGCCAGCAGTCTCGCGTACCAAGAGACCCAGTACTTC. The chain links TRBV27 to TRBJ2-5; D is unresolved. There are 13 residues in the CDR3. CDR1 is MNHEY and CDR2 is SMNVEV in the germline V gene (reference sequence). V was shortened by 5 bases and J by 0 bases, with 7 bases between the two germline ends.

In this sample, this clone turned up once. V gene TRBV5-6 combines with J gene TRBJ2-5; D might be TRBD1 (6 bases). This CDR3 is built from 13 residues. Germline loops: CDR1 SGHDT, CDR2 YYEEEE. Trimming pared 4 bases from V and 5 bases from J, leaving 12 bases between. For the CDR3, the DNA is TGTGCCAGCAGCCAGGACAGAGGGGAGACCCAGTACTTC. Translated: CASSQDRGETQYF.

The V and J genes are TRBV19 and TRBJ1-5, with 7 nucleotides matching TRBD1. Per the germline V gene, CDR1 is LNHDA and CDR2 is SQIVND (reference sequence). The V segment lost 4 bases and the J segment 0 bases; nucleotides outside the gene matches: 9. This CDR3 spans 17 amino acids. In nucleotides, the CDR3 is TGTGCCAGTAGTACCCTGGACAGGAGCTATAGCAATCAGCCCCAGCATTTT. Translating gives CASSTLDRSYSNQPQHF.